This T cell receptor (beta chain) was sequenced in a study of glioma-infiltrating T cells. The study's findings and limits: Non-neoplastic patients had below-expected tissue-blood divergence, while all gliomas exceeded expectation. Very few CDR3 sequences were shared between tissue and blood.

Using RNA template, CDR3s of TCR alpha and beta were amplified with iRepertoire arm-PCR. TCRdb used MiXCR to reprocess the multiplex PCR reads, holding one entry per CDR3 protein. This sample carries about 180,000 distinct CDR3 sequences, roughly two fifths of them seen once, and the ten largest clones take around 5%. This clonotype was detected a few times. The antigen is undetermined. This CDR3 comprises 16 residues. Germline V gene sequence: CDR1 LNHDA, CDR2 SQIVND (reference sequence). V was clipped by 1 base and J by 4 bases, with 13 bases between them. What was sequenced was glioma tissue, nonneoplastic brain tissue, or PBMCs (not recorded which). This chain connects TRBV19 to TRBJ2-2; D not certain. This TCR came from a human donor with low-grade glioma or glioblastoma, undergoing nonglioma brain surgery, or in good health (not recorded which). CDR3 sequence (DNA): TGTGCCAGTAGTATAGTGGTCATCCGTGGCACCGGGGAGCTGTTTTTT. This translates into CASSIVVIRGTGELFF.